The next 31 T cell receptor beta chains were all read from a single sample in a study of T cell repertoires in cytomegalovirus infection. In TCRdb, the reads were re-called with MiXCR into one record per CDR3 protein. The table lists 490,000 or so distinct CDR3 sequences, about 11% of them singletons. Sequenced: PBMCs. Every receptor here comes from a human donor in good health (CMV status not recorded). Some clones in this sample may be carry-over from other donors' samples.

In this sample, this clonotype turned up many times. This chain joins TRBV20-1 and TRBJ1-2, with 10 bases lining up with TRBD1. From germline, CDR1 is DFQATT and CDR2 SNEGSKA (reference sequence). The junction had 4 bases not matched to a gene; V was cut back by 6 bases and J by 3 bases. The length of the CDR3 is 13 residues. The CDR3 DNA follows: TGCAGTGCAACGACAGGGGGCGACTATGGCTACACCTTC. It codes for CSATTGGDYGYTF.

This clonotype was counted ten times or more. The chain couples TRBV6-2 or TRBV6-3 to TRBJ1-2, with 8 positions matching TRBD1. The trim removed 6 bases at V and 4 bases at J, leaving 13 bases unmatched. CDR1 is MNHEY and CDR2 is SVGEGT in the germline V gene. The CDR3 has 16 amino acids. Written as DNA, the CDR3 is TGTGCCAGCAGCTTATCCCGGACAGGGACGATCTATGGCTACACCTTC. Amino acids: CASSLSRTGTIYGYTF.

The gene calls are TRBV28 and TRBJ1-5, with a possible D match to TRBD1 (5 bases). This CDR3 has 15 amino acids. The germline CDR1 and CDR2 sequences are MDHEN and SYDVKM. Trimming left V 6 bases short and J 0 bases short, with 12 bases between. The CDR3: CASRMTALSNQPQHF. CDR3 bases: TGTGCCAGCAGGATGACAGCCCTTAGCAATCAGCCCCAGCATTTT.

This clonotype appeared many times. This CDR3 reads CASSQLGQLPDTQYF. Here the CDR3 DNA reads TGTGCCAGCAGTCAACTGGGACAGTTGCCAGATACGCAGTATTTT. The chain combines TRBV2 with TRBJ2-3; 7 bases agree with TRBD1. Trimming at V came to 5 bases and at J to 4 bases, leaving 9 bases not matched to a gene. The CDR3 has 15 residues. Germline CDR1 reads SNHLY; CDR2 reads FYNNEI.

Note on this clonotype: A much larger clone sits a single nucleotide away, making a read error possible. This chain connects TRBV10-3 to TRBJ2-5; D is perhaps TRBD1 (6 bases). Germline CDR1 and CDR2: ENHRY and SYGVKD. CDR3 size: 12 residues. CDR3 sequence: CALSTGRETQYF. In DNA, the CDR3 is TGTGCCCTCAGCACAGGGAGAGAGACCCAGTACTTC.

Note on this clonotype: With a much larger clone just one base away, this may be a read error. V is TRBV7-9 and J is TRBJ1-4, with D unresolved. Germline CDR1 reads SEHNR; CDR2 reads FQNEAQ (reference sequence). There are 17 residues in the CDR3. CDR3 loop: CASSLRRVTSTNEKLLF. The DNA of the CDR3 is TGTGCCAGCAGCCTGCGAAGAGTTACCTCAACTAATGAAAAACTGCTTTTT.

Comment on this clonotype: At one end, the junction sequence differs from germline, possibly due to a read error. The genes are TRBV4-1 and TRBJ2-2, with 7 bases lining up with TRBD2. CDR1 is MGHRA and CDR2 is YSYEKL in the germline V gene. CDR3 length: 17 amino acids. DNA for the CDR3: TGTGCCAGCAGCCAAGACGGGACTGGCGGGAGTGGCGGGGGGCTGTTTTTT. Its translation: CASSQDGTGGSGGGLFF.

The sample holds many counts of this clonotype. J is TRBJ1-2 and V is TRBV7-2; a weak D match, TRBD1 (6 bases). This CDR3 spans 14 amino acids. V gave up 1 base and J gave up 4 bases, with 10 bases separating them. Germline V gene lookup returns CDR1 SGHTA and CDR2 FQGNSA. The CDR3 spells CASSLEGGSYGYTF. Written as DNA, the CDR3 is TGTGCCAGCAGCTTAGAGGGGGGGAGCTATGGCTACACCTTC.

In its sample, this clonotype was seen many times. The V and J genes are TRBV7-9 and TRBJ2-3, with 11 bases aligning to TRBD2. Germline V gene data show CDR1 as SEHNR and CDR2 as FQNEAQ (reference sequence). The CDR3 extends over 17 amino acids. Trimming took 5 bases from V and 6 from J; bases not matched to a gene: 13. CDR3 sequence (DNA): TGTGCCAGCAGCCCTCTCGTAGCGGGAGGGTTTTTTGATACGCAGTATTTT. Protein product: CASSPLVAGGFFDTQYF.

This clonotype appeared many times. The chain uses TRBV5-5 and TRBJ1-3; D not certain. V was clipped by 3 bases and J by 4 bases, with 14 bases between them. The germline CDR1 and CDR2 sequences are SGHKS and YYEKEE (reference sequence). This CDR3 spans 15 amino acids. The CDR3 sequence: CASSSLGWRGNTIYF. The DNA of the CDR3 is TGTGCCAGCAGCTCCCTTGGGTGGCGAGGAAACACCATATATTTT.

There are many counts of this clonotype. V gene TRBV11-2 combines with J gene TRBJ1-1; the match to TRBD1 covers 10 bases. Germline trimming cut 5 bases from V and 2 bases from J; bases unmatched to any gene: 5. The CDR3 consists of 15 residues. Germline assignment: CDR1 SGHAT and CDR2 FQNNGV. The CDR3 nucleotides are TGTGCCAGCAGCCCGGCGACAGGGGGCAACACTGAAGCTTTCTTT. It translates to CASSPATGGNTEAFF.

This clonotype was recorded many times. The chain links TRBV12-3 or TRBV12-4 to TRBJ2-5; TRBD2 aligns across 10 bases. The V and J ends lost 6 bases and 4 bases, in that order; junction bases with no gene match: 8. The CDR3 contains 15 residues. The CDR3 DNA sequence: TGTGCCAGCAGCCAGAAAGCGGGGGGGGCAGAGACCCAGTACTTC. This gives the protein CASSQKAGGAETQYF.

This clonotype was recorded at least ten times. J is TRBJ2-1 and V is TRBV7-6, with TRBD1 as a possible D gene (6 bases). This CDR3 is built from 15 residues. Trimming stripped 1 base from V and 7 bases from J, with 14 bases between. CDR1 is SGHVS and CDR2 is FNYEAQ in the germline V gene. CDR3 loop: CASSLETGRRNEQFF. The CDR3 DNA reads TGTGCCAGCAGCTTAGAAACAGGGAGAAGGAATGAGCAGTTCTTC.

This clonotype occurred many times. The chain recombines TRBV6-5 with TRBJ2-2; TRBD2 aligns across 7 bases. The CDR3 sequence is 15 residues long. V shed 5 bases, J shed 7 bases, and the junction held 10 bases outside the gene matches. Per germline, CDR1 MNHEY and CDR2 SVGAGI. CDR3 coding DNA: TGTGCCAGCAGTACAACGGGAGGTGGAGGCGGGGAGCTGTTTTTT. Protein: CASSTTGGGGGELFF.

This clonotype occurred many times. The rearrangement links TRBV20-1 to TRBJ2-1, with D maybe TRBD2 (5 bases). V shed 3 bases and J shed 3 bases, with 15 bases lying between them. The germline V gene encodes CDR1 DFQATT and CDR2 SNEGSKA (reference sequence). CDR3 size: 15 residues. DNA of the CDR3: TGCAGTGCTAGGAACTACGAGCGGATCTACAATGAGCAGTTCTTC. Translated, it gives CSARNYERIYNEQFF.

This clonotype showed up many times. The chain combines TRBV20-1 with TRBJ1-1; a weak D match, TRBD1 (5 bases). Per germline, CDR1 DFQATT and CDR2 SNEGSKA (reference sequence). This CDR3 region has 18 residues. The V end was cut by 3 bases, the J end by 0 bases, with 23 bases between. The CDR3 sequence: CSASGRSGRYPMNTEAFF. The DNA of the CDR3 is TGCAGTGCTAGCGGACGATCGGGGCGGTACCCCATGAACACTGAAGCTTTCTTT.

About this clonotype: The conserved closing phenylalanine or tryptophan is absent in this CDR3, likely reflecting a read error. V is TRBV2 and J is TRBJ2-5, with D unclear. With 5 bases removed from V and 5 bases from J, the gap between germline ends came to 9 bases. The CDR3 sequence is 12 residues long. CDR1 and CDR2 (germline): SNHLY, FYNNEI. The CDR3 nucleotides are TGTGCCAGCAGTCGGGCCGGGGAGACCCAGTACTCC. It is translated as CASSRAGETQYS.

This clonotype has ten or more counts. The chain carries TRBV9 and TRBJ2-3; 8 bases agree with TRBD1. From germline, CDR1 is SGDLS and CDR2 YYNGEE. The trim removed 3 bases at V and 0 bases at J, leaving 6 bases unmatched. The CDR3 extends over 16 amino acids. CDR3 DNA sequence: TGTGCCAGCAGCGCCCGGACAGGGTCTAGCACAGATACGCAGTATTTT. Protein sequence: CASSARTGSSTDTQYF. The whole variable domain, remainder taken from reference TRBV9 and TRBJ2-3, is DSGVTQTPKHLITATGQRVTLRCSPRSGDLSVYWYQQSLDQGLQFLIQYYNGEERAKGNILERFSAQQFPDLHSELNLSSLELGDSALYFCASSARTGSSTDTQYFGPGTRLTVL.

The chain is built from TRBV9 and TRBJ2-1; tentatively, D is TRBD1 (5 bases). CDR1 SGDLS and CDR2 YYNGEE come from the germline V gene. The CDR3 runs 16 residues. Trimming stripped 3 bases from V and 0 bases from J, with 13 bases between. The CDR3 is CASSAQGTASYNEQFF. The CDR3 DNA follows: TGTGCCAGCAGCGCTCAGGGCACCGCCTCCTACAATGAGCAGTTCTTC. Combining the CDR3 with reference TRBV9 and TRBJ2-1 gives the whole variable domain DSGVTQTPKHLITATGQRVTLRCSPRSGDLSVYWYQQSLDQGLQFLIQYYNGEERAKGNILERFSAQQFPDLHSELNLSSLELGDSALYFCASSAQGTASYNEQFFGPGTRLTVL.

In this sample, this clonotype turned up many times. V is TRBV29-1 and J is TRBJ2-1; D possibly corresponds to TRBD1 (6 bases). CDR1 and CDR2 from the germline V gene are SQVTM and ANQGSEA. V was trimmed by 5 bases and J by 6 bases, leaving 14 bases between them. The CDR3 spans 13 residues. CDR3: CSVPGQITNEQFF. Here the CDR3 DNA reads TGCAGCGTTCCCGGACAGATAACCAATGAGCAGTTCTTC.

The rearrangement uses TRBV28 and TRBJ2-7; D unresolved. There are 13 residues in the CDR3. Germline V lookup: CDR1 MDHEN, CDR2 SYDVKM. Between the trimmed V and J ends, which lost 7 bases and 0 bases, there was a span of 10 bases. Here the CDR3 DNA reads TGTGCCAGCACCACTACAGCCTCCTACGAGCAGTACTTC. This encodes CASTTTASYEQYF.

This clonotype was seen ten or more times. CDR3 nucleotide sequence: TGTGCCAGCAGCTTAACGTACGCAGTGAACACTGAAGCTTTCTTT. Amino acid sequence: CASSLTYAVNTEAFF. The chain is built from TRBV7-3 and TRBJ1-1; no definite D call. The CDR3 runs 15 residues. Trimming removed 0 bases from V and 0 bases from J, with 8 bases in between. In germline, CDR1 is SGHTA, CDR2 FQGTGA.

This clonotype was observed many times. The chain uses TRBV4-2 and TRBJ2-2; D possibly corresponds to TRBD2 (5 bases). Germline loops: CDR1 LGHNA, CDR2 YNFKEQ. V lost 1 base and J 5 bases, leaving 11 bases between the germline ends. The CDR3 runs 15 residues. The DNA for the CDR3 is TGTGCCAGCAGCCAAGTTTTTGGGGAGACCGGGGAGCTGTTTTTT. Its translation is CASSQVFGETGELFF.

The chain has TRBV3-1 and TRBJ2-7; 10 positions match TRBD1. With V trimmed by 3 bases and J by 3 bases, 8 bases remained unmatched. There are 16 residues in the CDR3. Germline CDR1 is LGHDT and CDR2 is YNNKEL (reference sequence). CDR3 DNA: TGTGCCAGCAGCCAGGCTCCCGGGACAGGGGACTACGAGCAGTACTTC. This translates into CASSQAPGTGDYEQYF.

Ten or more counts support this clonotype. The chain joins TRBV12-3 or TRBV12-4 to TRBJ2-6; D remains ambiguous. Trimming took 1 base from V and 2 from J, leaving 6 bases between them. The CDR3 runs to 15 residues. The CDR3 is CASSLGLPGANVLTF. The CDR3 nucleotides read TGTGCCAGCAGTTTAGGGCTCCCTGGGGCCAACGTCCTGACTTTC.

V usage is TRBV29-1 and J usage is TRBJ2-1, with TRBD2 matching 9 bases. V shed 3 bases and J 5 bases; nucleotides not matched to a gene: 5. Germline lookup yields CDR1 SQVTM and CDR2 ANQGSEA. CDR3 length: 14 residues. The CDR3 sequence is CSVEGGGVDNEQFF. In DNA form, the CDR3 reads TGCAGCGTTGAGGGCGGGGGGGTTGACAATGAGCAGTTCTTC.

The V gene is TRBV5-6, the J gene TRBJ1-1, with D tentatively TRBD1 (6 bases). Germline V gene data show CDR1 as SGHDT and CDR2 as YYEEEE. The V gene lost 2 bases and the J gene lost 3 bases, with 14 bases spanning the gap. CDR3 length: 15 amino acids. CDR3 sequence (DNA): TGTGCCAGCAGCTTAATGACAGGACGCTACACTGAAGCTTTCTTT. Amino acids: CASSLMTGRYTEAFF.

The sample holds many counts of this clonotype. V gene TRBV7-3 combines with J gene TRBJ2-2, with 8 bases fitting TRBD1. Germline CDR1 SGHTA, CDR2 FQGTGA. CDR3 length equals 17 residues. The V gene end was trimmed by 5 bases and the J gene end by 6 bases; junction bases not matched to a gene: 14. The DNA for the CDR3 is TGTGCCAGCAGCGCCTCTCCCCGGACAGGGTCTCCCGGGGAGCTGTTTTTT. It yields the protein CASSASPRTGSPGELFF. The full variable domain, its missing parts supplied by reference TRBV7-3 and TRBJ2-2, is GAGVSQTPSNKVTEKGKYVELRCDPISGHTALYWYRQSLGQGPEFLIYFQGTGAADDSGLPNDRFFAVRPEGSVSTLKIQRTERGDSAVYLCASSASPRTGSPGELFFGEGSRLTVL.

This clonotype showed up many times. V usage is TRBV7-9 and J usage is TRBJ2-5, with 8 nucleotides matching TRBD1. Germline lookup yields CDR1 SEHNR and CDR2 FQNEAQ (reference sequence). This CDR3 is 14 amino acids long. The junction had 3 bases not matched to a gene; V was cut back by 5 bases and J by 1 base. CDR3 residues: CASSRDRIQETQYF. The CDR3 DNA follows: TGTGCCAGCAGCCGGGACAGGATCCAAGAGACCCAGTACTTC.

The table lists this clonotype with many counts. The rearrangement uses TRBV7-6 and TRBJ2-3, with a possible D match to TRBD2 (5 bases). Deletions cut 5 bases from V and 0 bases from J, with 12 bases between. The germline gives CDR1 SGHVS, CDR2 FNYEAQ. The CDR3 contains 15 residues. The CDR3, as DNA: TGTGCCAGCAGCCCTCGGGGTAGGAGCACAGATACGCAGTATTTT. It codes for CASSPRGRSTDTQYF.

The table lists this clonotype with many counts. This chain joins TRBV5-1 and TRBJ2-7, with 8 bases that match TRBD1. The CDR3 spans 14 residues. V was clipped by 4 bases and J by 2 bases; unmatched bases: 5. CDR1 is SGHRS and CDR2 is YFSETQ in the germline V gene. CDR3 bases: TGCGCCAGCAGCCCGACAGGGGAGCCCTACGAGCAGTACTTC. Its protein is CASSPTGEPYEQYF.